Each of the 18 T cell receptor beta chains below was sequenced from the same sample in a study of blood T cell repertoires in COVID-19. Clones were read by immunoSEQ multiplex PCR, and TCRdb kept only the in-frame ones, dropping some. The data contain roughly 120,000 clones, less than 85% of them singletons. Sequenced: peripheral blood. The origin of the receptors is a woman aged 80 or older with acute or convalescent COVID-19.

This chain joins TRBV5-6 and TRBJ2-5, with 15 bases that match TRBD2. This CDR3 region has 15 residues. Trimming at V came to 5 bases and at J to 4 bases, leaving 3 bases not matched to a gene. CDR1 is SGHDT and CDR2 is YYEEEE in the germline V gene. The CDR3 nucleotides are TGTGCCAGCAGAAGGGGACTAGCGGGGGGAGAGACCCAGTACTTC. Translation gives CASRRGLAGGETQYF. Full variable domain (missing parts from reference TRBV5-6 and TRBJ2-5): DAGVTQSPTHLIKTRGQQVTLRCSPKSGHDTVSWYQQALGQGPQFIFQYYEEEERQRGNFPDRFSGHQFPNYSSELNVNALLLGDSALYLCASRRGLAGGETQYFGPGTRLLVL.

The chain has TRBV10-3 and TRBJ1-3; unclear D gene. Trimming pared 0 bases from V and 0 bases from J, leaving 6 bases between. Germline V lookup: CDR1 ENHRY, CDR2 SYGVKD. This CDR3 has 15 amino acids. The CDR3 DNA is TGTGCCATCAGTGAGTCCCCCAGCTCTGGAAACACCATATATTTT. Its protein is CAISESPSSGNTIYF.

The CDR3 DNA reads TGTGCCAGCAGTTACTGGGGCGCGGGGAGGACAGATACGCAGTATTTT. Translating it yields CASSYWGAGRTDTQYF. The gene calls are TRBV6-2 or TRBV6-3 and TRBJ2-3, with D possibly being TRBD2 (6 bases). The ends were cut back, 1 base at V and 3 bases at J, with 14 bases in the middle. This CDR3 spans 16 amino acids. Germline CDR1 and CDR2: MNHEY and SVGEGT.

V usage is TRBV28 and J usage is TRBJ2-1; 9 nucleotides agree with TRBD1. CDR3 length: 16 residues. V trimming: 1 base; J trimming: 9 bases; junction bases outside the gene matches: 10. Germline assignment: CDR1 MDHEN and CDR2 SYDVKM. CDR3 amino acids: CASSLFGQGTGGEQFF. In DNA form, the CDR3 reads TGTGCCAGCAGTTTATTCGGACAGGGGACGGGTGGTGAGCAGTTCTTC.

The J gene is TRBJ1-6, the V gene TRBV11-3, with a tentative D call TRBD1 (5 bases). The V end lost 3 bases, the J end lost 7 bases, and 10 bases lay between the germline ends. The CDR3 loop spans 14 amino acids. In germline, CDR1 is SGHNT, CDR2 YENEEA. CDR3 protein: CASSFGGVNSPLHF. The CDR3 DNA is TGTGCCAGCAGCTTCGGGGGGGTGAATTCACCCCTCCACTTT.

The chain joins TRBV2 to TRBJ2-2; a weak D match, TRBD2 (5 bases). Trimming pared 2 bases from V and 2 bases from J, leaving 12 bases between. The CDR3 covers 16 residues. Germline V gives CDR1 SNHLY, CDR2 FYNNEI. DNA of the CDR3: TGTGCCAGCAGTGAACTAGGGCTAGCAAACACCGGGGAGCTGTTTTTT. It codes for CASSELGLANTGELFF.

This chain uses TRBV18 with TRBJ1-1, with 9 nucleotides matching TRBD1. The CDR3 has 16 amino acids. V was pared by 4 bases and J by 0 bases, with 6 bases of the junction left unmatched. Germline CDR1 reads KGHSH; CDR2 reads LQKENI. CDR3 nucleotides: TGTGCCAGCTCACAAACGACAGGGGGGTTGAACACTGAAGCTTTCTTT. The encoded protein is CASSQTTGGLNTEAFF.

The gene calls are TRBV11-2 and TRBJ2-1; a possible D gene is TRBD1 (5 bases). The germline V and J ends were trimmed by 0 bases and 8 bases, with 11 bases remaining between them. The CDR3 totals 14 residues. Germline loops: CDR1 SGHAT, CDR2 FQNNGV. CDR3 region: CASSLEVRGDEQFF. DNA for the CDR3: TGTGCCAGCAGCTTAGAGGTAAGGGGTGATGAGCAGTTCTTC.

V and J are TRBV11-2 and TRBJ2-7; a weak D match, TRBD1 (8 bases). V dropped 8 bases and J dropped 3 bases, with 14 bases sitting between them. The CDR3 is 13 amino acids. Germline lookup yields CDR1 SGHAT and CDR2 FQNNGV. The CDR3 spells CASGGGQDYEQYF. As DNA, the CDR3 is TGTGCCAGCGGGGGGGGACAGGACTACGAGCAGTACTTC.

The rearrangement uses TRBV10-3 and TRBJ2-3; TRBD1 matches at 9 bases. Germline CDR1 reads ENHRY; CDR2 reads SYGVKD. The CDR3 sequence is 14 residues long. V lost 6 bases, J lost 1 base, and 2 bases stayed unmatched. CDR3 region: CAIRQGARTDTQYF. CDR3 nucleotides: TGTGCCATCAGACAGGGGGCACGCACAGATACGCAGTATTTT.

The V call is TRBV19, the J call TRBJ1-2; D gene unclear. CDR3 size: 13 residues. The V end was cut by 7 bases, the J end by 4 bases, with 13 bases between. Germline CDR1 and CDR2: LNHDA and SQIVND (reference sequence). In nucleotides, the CDR3 is TGTGCCAGTACGCACGGAGTAACCTATGGCTACACCTTC. Its protein is CASTHGVTYGYTF.

The gene calls are TRBV7-2 and TRBJ1-5, with D possibly being TRBD1 (6 bases). The CDR3 runs to 15 residues. CDR1 and CDR2 (germline): SGHTA, FQGNSA. Trimming left V 5 bases short and J 7 bases short, with 18 bases between. CDR3 sequence: CASSPTGHRAQPQHF. DNA of the CDR3: TGTGCCAGCAGCCCGACGGGACACCGGGCGCAGCCCCAGCATTTT.

V and J are TRBV5-1 and TRBJ1-2, with 11 nucleotides matching TRBD1. The CDR3 spans 14 residues. Germline loops: CDR1 SGHRS, CDR2 YFSETQ. V was clipped by 4 bases and J by 4 bases; unmatched bases: 3. The CDR3 nucleotides are TGCGCCAGCAGCCAGGGACAGGGGGTCTATGGCTACACCTTC. The encoded protein is CASSQGQGVYGYTF.

This rearrangement joins TRBV7-9 to TRBJ1-1, with 8 bases lining up with TRBD1. The V gene end was trimmed by 5 bases and the J gene end by 1 base; junction bases not matched to a gene: 6. The CDR3 runs to 15 residues. Germline-derived CDR1 and CDR2 are SEHNR and FQNEAQ (reference sequence). The CDR3 sequence is CASSGPGTGNTEAFF. The CDR3 region has the DNA TGTGCCAGCAGCGGACCCGGGACAGGGAACACTGAAGCTTTCTTT.

The chain joins TRBV4-3 to TRBJ1-6; TRBD1 might be the D (5 bases). CDR3 length: 15 amino acids. Trimming cost V 0 bases and J 7 bases, with 10 bases left between them. Looked up from germline, CDR1 is LGHNA and CDR2 is YSLEER. CDR3 DNA: TGCGCCAGCAGCCAAGATCAGGGTCAAAATTCACCCCTCCACTTT. Its protein is CASSQDQGQNSPLHF.

The CDR3 loop is CARSWDRESFF. In DNA, the CDR3 is TGTGCCAGAAGCTGGGACAGGGAGTCTTTCTTT. The chain couples TRBV5-3 to TRBJ1-1; 9 nucleotides match TRBD1. TRBV5-3 is recorded as an ORF, its role being uncertain. The CDR3 loop spans 11 amino acids. V gave up 3 bases and J gave up 12 bases; unmatched junction bases: 3.

The chain uses TRBV2 and TRBJ1-2; possible D gene TRBD1, 5 bases. The CDR3 runs to 16 residues. V gave up 1 base and J gave up 2 bases, with 14 bases separating them. CDR1 SNHLY and CDR2 FYNNEI come from the germline V gene. The chain's CDR3 is CASSEVGHRPNYGYTF. Written as DNA, the CDR3 is TGTGCCAGCAGTGAAGTGGGTCACAGGCCCAACTATGGCTACACCTTC.

The V gene is TRBV28, the J gene TRBJ1-1, with TRBD1 matching over 9 bases. Germline CDR1 MDHEN, CDR2 SYDVKM. This CDR3 region has 15 residues. J gave up 5 bases and V 5 bases, and 9 bases lay outside the gene matches. In DNA form, the CDR3 reads TGTGCCAGCAGTATACTGACAGGGGGTTGGACTGAAGCTTTCTTT. Its protein product is CASSILTGGWTEAFF.